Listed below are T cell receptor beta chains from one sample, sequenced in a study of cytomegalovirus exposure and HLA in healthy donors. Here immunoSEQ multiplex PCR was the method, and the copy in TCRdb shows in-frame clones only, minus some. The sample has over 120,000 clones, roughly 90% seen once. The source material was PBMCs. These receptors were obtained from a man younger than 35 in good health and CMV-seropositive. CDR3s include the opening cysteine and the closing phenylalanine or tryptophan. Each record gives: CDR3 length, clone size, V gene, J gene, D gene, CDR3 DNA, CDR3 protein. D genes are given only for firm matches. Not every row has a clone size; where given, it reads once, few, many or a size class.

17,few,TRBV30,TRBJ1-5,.,TGTGCCTGGAGTGTTTGGGTCGCAGGGCCAAGCAATCAGCCCCAGCATTTT,CAWSVWVAGPSNQPQHF
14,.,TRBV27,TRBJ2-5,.,TGTGCCAGCAGACGACAGGCCTTCGGGGAGACCCAGTACTTC,CASRRQAFGETQYF
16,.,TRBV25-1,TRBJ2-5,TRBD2,TGTGCCAGCAGTGAACTTAGCGGGGGTTTCCAAGAGACCCAGTACTTC,CASSELSGGFQETQYF
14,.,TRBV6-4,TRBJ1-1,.,TGTGCCAGCAGTCCTACAGGGATGGGGACTGAAGCTTTCTTT,CASSPTGMGTEAFF
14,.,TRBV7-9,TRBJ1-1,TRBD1,TGTGCCAGCAGCTTAGAGGGGGCTGGCACTGAAGCTTTCTTT,CASSLEGAGTEAFF
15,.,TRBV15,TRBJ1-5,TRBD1,TGTGCCACCAGCAGGGGGACAGCCGTGGGTCAGCCCCAGCATTTT,CATSRGTAVGQPQHF
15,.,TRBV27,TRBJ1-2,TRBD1,TGTGCCAGCAGTTCCGGGACAGGGGGAAGCTATGGCTACACCTTC,CASSSGTGGSYGYTF
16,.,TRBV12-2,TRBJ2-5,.,TGTGCAAGTCGCTTAGGACGTAGGGGGCCCCAAGAGACCCAGTACTTC,CASRLGRRGPQETQYF
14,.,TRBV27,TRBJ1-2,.,TGTGCCAGCAGTTTATCTGTTACAGTCTATGGCTACACCTTC,CASSLSVTVYGYTF
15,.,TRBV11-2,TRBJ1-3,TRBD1,TGTGCCAGCAGCGGTGGACAGGGGGCAGGAAACACCATATATTTT,CASSGGQGAGNTIYF
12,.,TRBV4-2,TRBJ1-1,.,TGTGCCAGCAGCTATTCAAGGGGTTGGGCTTTCTTT,CASSYSRGWAFF
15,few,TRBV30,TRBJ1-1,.,TGTGCCTGGATTAAGGGTTGGGACTTCTATCCCCCAGCTTTCTTT,CAWIKGWDFYPPAFF
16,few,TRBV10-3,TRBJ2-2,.,TGTGCCATCAACCGCGGGGGCGGCCGGTTTGGCGGGGAGCTGTTTTTT,CAINRGGGRFGGELFF
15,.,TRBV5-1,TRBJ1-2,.,TGCGCCAGCAGCTTGGATGGGGCGGAGAACTATGGCTACACCTTC,CASSLDGAENYGYTF
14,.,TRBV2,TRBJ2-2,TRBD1,TGTGCCAGCAGTGGCGACAGGGGGACCGGGGAGCTGTTTTTT,CASSGDRGTGELFF